This is a list of T cell receptor beta chains from one sample in a study of blood T cell repertoires in COVID-19. Profiling relied on immunoSEQ multiplex PCR, and the TCRdb table lists in-frame clones only, not all of them. The repertoire has some 120,000 clones, around three quarters of them found once; the top ten carry about 40%. The source material was peripheral blood. Receptor source: a man aged 40-55 years with active or convalescent COVID-19. Each CDR3 is given with its conserved first and last residue. Fields, in order: J gene, clone size, D gene, V gene, CDR3 protein, CDR3 DNA. A D gene is named only where the DNA matches it firmly. The listing skips clone size in some rows; elsewhere it reads once, few, many or a size class.

j_call: TRBJ1-2
clone_size: -
d_call: -
v_call: TRBV24-1
cdr3_aa: CATSDTVGGTGYTF
cdr3_nt: TGTGCCACCAGTGATACCGTCGGGGGTACGGGCTACACCTTC

j_call: TRBJ1-1
clone_size: -
d_call: -
v_call: TRBV30
cdr3_aa: CAWRYPRANTEAFF
cdr3_nt: TGTGCCTGGAGGTACCCTCGAGCAAACACTGAAGCTTTCTTT

j_call: TRBJ2-1
clone_size: -
d_call: TRBD2
v_call: TRBV11-2
cdr3_aa: CASSSTTSGSSSYNEQFF
cdr3_nt: TGTGCCAGCAGCTCAACGACTAGCGGGTCTAGCTCCTACAATGAGCAGTTCTTC

j_call: TRBJ1-5
clone_size: -
d_call: TRBD1
v_call: TRBV19
cdr3_aa: CASTQGGTNQPQHF
cdr3_nt: TGTGCCAGTACGCAGGGGGGAACGAATCAGCCCCAGCATTTT

j_call: TRBJ1-1
clone_size: few
d_call: -
v_call: TRBV10-2
cdr3_aa: CASSESRRNTEAFF
cdr3_nt: TGCGCCAGCAGTGAGTCGCGCCGGAACACTGAAGCTTTCTTT

j_call: TRBJ2-3
clone_size: -
d_call: TRBD2
v_call: TRBV19
cdr3_aa: CASSATSVLRTDTQYF
cdr3_nt: TGTGCCAGTAGTGCTACTAGCGTCTTACGAACAGATACGCAGTATTTT

j_call: TRBJ1-2
clone_size: -
d_call: TRBD1
v_call: TRBV12-5
cdr3_aa: CASGTGTGPGYTF
cdr3_nt: TGTGCTAGTGGTACCGGGACAGGGCCTGGCTACACCTTC

j_call: TRBJ1-2
clone_size: -
d_call: TRBD1
v_call: TRBV7-2
cdr3_aa: CASSSDRGRYGYTF
cdr3_nt: TGTGCCAGCAGCTCGGACAGGGGGCGCTATGGCTACACCTTC

j_call: TRBJ2-3
clone_size: -
d_call: TRBD2
v_call: TRBV9
cdr3_aa: CASSTLAGGTDTQYF
cdr3_nt: TGTGCCAGCAGCACCCTAGCGGGGGGCACAGATACGCAGTATTTT

j_call: TRBJ2-7
clone_size: few
d_call: -
v_call: TRBV11-2
cdr3_aa: CASSPAGNEQYF
cdr3_nt: TGTGCCAGCAGTCCGGCGGGTAACGAGCAGTACTTC

j_call: TRBJ1-1
clone_size: -
d_call: -
v_call: TRBV5-1
cdr3_aa: CASSLDRASGTEAFF
cdr3_nt: TGCGCCAGCAGCTTGGATAGGGCCAGCGGCACTGAAGCTTTCTTT